A single sample gave rise to the 17 T cell receptor beta chains below, sequenced in a study of OX40 agonist ivuxolimab in advanced cancers. Libraries were constructed by the immunoSEQ multiplex PCR assay. Entries here come from immuneACCESS through TCRdb and include only in-frame sequences with V and J called. Some clones fail to appear in such tables; in the studies checked, an unresolved V gene covers under half of the shortfall, and the cause of the remainder is unknown. This sample gives some 83,000 clones in total; 86% of them show up just once. The top ten hold under 7.5% of the sample. The sequencing here drew on CD4+ or CD8+ T cells sorted from blood, taken in a trial of the OX40 agonist ivuxolimab. The receptors originated from an adult with an advanced solid tumor such as melanoma, head and neck, liver or kidney cancer.

This chain joins TRBV14 and TRBJ2-3; 7 bases fit TRBD2. With 1 base clipped from V and 4 bases from J, the junction kept 5 bases outside the gene matches. The CDR3 is 15 amino acids. The germline CDR1 and CDR2 sequences are SGHDN and FVKESK. Here the CDR3 reads CASSQVIGGSDTQYF. The CDR3, as DNA: TGTGCCAGCAGCCAAGTAATCGGGGGGTCAGATACGCAGTATTTT.

The V and J genes are TRBV7-8 and TRBJ1-1, with 7 bases identical to TRBD1. Looked up from germline, CDR1 is SGHVS and CDR2 is FQNEAQ. Trimming at V came to 0 bases and at J to 7 bases, leaving 8 bases not matched to a gene. The CDR3 has 15 amino acids. The CDR3 nucleotides are TGTGCCAGCAGCTTAGCGGGGACAGTCACAAGTGAAGCTTTCTTT. Translation: CASSLAGTVTSEAFF. The full variable domain, completed using reference TRBV7-8 and TRBJ1-1, is GAGVSQSPRYKVAKRGQDVALRCDPISGHVSLFWYQQALGQGPEFLTYFQNEAQLDKSGLPSDRFFAERPEGSVSTLKIQRTQQEDSAVYLCASSLAGTVTSEAFFGQGTRLTVV.

CDR3 protein: CASSAGQEGNTEAFF. DNA of the CDR3: TGTGCCAGCAGTGCGGGACAGGAGGGGAACACTGAAGCTTTCTTT. The chain employs TRBV6-1 and TRBJ1-1; TRBD1 aligns across 8 bases. The CDR3 consists of 15 residues. Germline lookup yields CDR1 MNHNS and CDR2 SASEGT. Trimming took 4 bases from V and 1 from J; bases not matched to a gene: 5.

The genes are TRBV20-1 and TRBJ1-2; D unresolved. The CDR3 totals 11 residues. From germline, CDR1 is DFQATT and CDR2 SNEGSKA (reference sequence). The V gene lost 5 bases and the J gene lost 2 bases, with 6 bases spanning the gap. In DNA form, the CDR3 reads TGCAGTGCTGGGAACAACTATGGCTACACCTTC. Its translation: CSAGNNYGYTF.

The table lists this clone with a few counts. CDR3 in amino acids: CASSVADGSRETQYF. The CDR3 DNA reads TGTGCCAGCAGCGTAGCCGACGGGTCAAGGGAGACCCAGTACTTC. The V call is TRBV9, the J call TRBJ2-5; D is unclear. Germline-derived CDR1 and CDR2 are SGDLS and YYNGEE. CDR3 length equals 15 residues. V was pared by 0 bases and J by 5 bases, with 14 bases between.

J is TRBJ2-5 and V is TRBV2, with 10 bases fitting TRBD2. Losses at the gene ends were 9 bases for V and 4 bases for J; bases not matched to a gene: 11. CDR1 is SNHLY and CDR2 is FYNNEI in the germline V gene. The CDR3 spans 15 residues. The CDR3 loop reads CARSGLAGAGETQYF. For the CDR3, the DNA is TGTGCCAGGTCGGGGCTAGCGGGAGCTGGAGAGACCCAGTACTTC.

This clone occurred once. This chain connects TRBV6-1 to TRBJ2-4, with D perhaps matching TRBD1 or TRBD2 (5 bases each). Germline V CDR1 and CDR2: MNHNS, SASEGT. V was pared by 3 bases and J by 8 bases, with 11 bases between. The CDR3 runs to 13 residues. CDR3 sequence (DNA): TGTGCCAGCAGTGATCCGGGACCTTACATTCAGTACTTC. Its translation is CASSDPGPYIQYF.

The chain carries TRBV13 and TRBJ1-3; no definite D call. This CDR3 is 14 amino acids long. Trimming took off 5 bases at V and 2 bases at J, with 10 bases between the two ends. Germline V gene data show CDR1 as PRHDT and CDR2 as FYEKMQ (reference sequence). The CDR3, as DNA: TGTGCCAGCAGCCGGAAGAGTCCTGGAAACACCATATATTTT. Residues: CASSRKSPGNTIYF.

The CDR3 here is CATSGDRVWNEQFF. The CDR3 nucleotides read TGTGCCACCAGCGGCGACAGGGTTTGGAATGAGCAGTTCTTC. The chain links TRBV15 to TRBJ2-1; 7 nucleotides match TRBD1. This CDR3 comprises 14 residues. Germline trimming cut 5 bases from V and 7 bases from J; bases unmatched to any gene: 8. The germline V gene has CDR1 LNHNV and CDR2 YYDKDF (reference sequence).

The J gene is TRBJ2-7, the V gene TRBV5-1, with D possibly being TRBD1 (5 bases). Germline lookup yields CDR1 SGHRS and CDR2 YFSETQ. The CDR3 is 16 residues long. With 7 bases removed from V and 3 bases from J, the gap between germline ends came to 23 bases. The CDR3 region has the DNA TGCGCCAGCCGAAGAATAGGTGGGGCCGAGAACTACGAGCAGTACTTC. Residues: CASRRIGGAENYEQYF.

This chain links TRBV7-3 with TRBJ2-6, with D tentatively TRBD1 or TRBD2 (5 bases each). Germline CDR1 SGHTA, CDR2 FQGTGA. V lost 4 bases and J 0 bases, leaving 10 bases between the germline ends. The CDR3 totals 16 residues. The CDR3 DNA reads TGTGCCAGCAGCTCCCACGGGGCCTCTGGGGCCAACGTCCTGACTTTC. Residues: CASSSHGASGANVLTF.

The rearrangement uses TRBV29-1 and TRBJ1-2; 8 positions agree with TRBD1. Germline V gene lookup returns CDR1 SQVTM and CDR2 ANQGSEA. Trimming cost V 6 bases and J 6 bases; bases outside gene matches: 6. CDR3 size: 12 residues. CDR3 residues: CSVLGQGDGYTF. The CDR3 nucleotides are TGCAGCGTCCTCGGACAGGGAGATGGCTACACCTTC.

V usage is TRBV23-1 and J usage is TRBJ1-5; 8 nucleotides agree with TRBD1. TRBV23-1 is reported as an ORF; its role is uncertain. Trimming took 0 bases from V and 7 from J; bases not matched to a gene: 14. CDR3 length equals 18 residues. The CDR3 loop is CASSQSGDRGRVGQPQHF. The CDR3 DNA sequence: TGCGCCAGCAGTCAATCGGGAGACAGGGGTAGGGTTGGGCAGCCCCAGCATTTT.

About this clone itself: An end of the junction does not agree with germline; a read error may underlie this. The V gene is TRBV10-3, the J gene TRBJ1-1; 8 nucleotides line up with TRBD1. Germline lookup yields CDR1 ENHRY and CDR2 SYGVKD. This CDR3 comprises 15 residues. The CDR3 reads CTISGQGGVNTEAFF. The DNA of the CDR3 is TGTACCATCAGTGGACAGGGAGGGGTGAACACTGAAGCTTTCTTT.

The chain couples TRBV10-2 to TRBJ2-3; unclear D gene. The germline V gene has CDR1 WSHSY and CDR2 SAAADI. V lost 6 bases, J lost 0 bases, and 7 bases lay in between. The CDR3 length is 13 residues. The CDR3 region is CASRDHSTDTQYF. The CDR3 coding sequence is TGCGCCAGCAGGGACCATAGCACAGATACGCAGTATTTT.

This sequence joins TRBV9 and TRBJ1-2; 7 nucleotides align to TRBD1. Losses at the gene ends were 0 bases for V and 2 bases for J; bases not matched to a gene: 4. This CDR3 region has 15 residues. Germline V CDR1 and CDR2: SGDLS, YYNGEE. As DNA, the CDR3 is TGTGCCAGCAGCGTAGGCGGCAGGGGGAACTATGGCTACACCTTC. Protein product: CASSVGGRGNYGYTF.

This chain connects TRBV6-5 to TRBJ2-1; 7 positions match TRBD1. CDR1 is MNHEY, CDR2 SVGAGI, per germline. CDR3 length: 11 amino acids. After removal of 5 bases from V and 12 bases from J, the junction contained 4 bases not matched to a gene. Here the CDR3 reads CASSQGVGQFF. Written as DNA, the CDR3 is TGTGCCAGCAGTCAGGGGGTTGGGCAGTTCTTC.